This TCR beta chain was recorded in a study of OX40 agonist ivuxolimab in advanced cancers. Background on the study: Enrolled patients in dose escalation had cancers that were hepatocellular carcinoma, melanoma, renal cell or head and neck cancer. Study observations and caveats: At doses 0.1 to 3.0 mg/kg, CD4+ and CD8+ clones expanded.

The method was immunoSEQ multiplex PCR; TCRdb's version includes in-frame clones alone and lacks a portion of them. The sample consists of roughly 70,000 clones, roughly nine tenths of them appearing once. Samples of blood were obtained at baseline, on cycle 4 day 1, and on cycle 7 day 1. Germline V gives CDR1 SGHDN, CDR2 FVKESK. Deletions cut 2 bases from V and 8 bases from J, with 13 bases between. This CDR3 has 14 residues. With respect to this clone: As yet, its antigen is unknown.

The TCR sequence derives from an adult with an advanced solid tumor such as melanoma, head and neck, liver or kidney cancer. The chain couples TRBV14 to TRBJ2-1; no firm D call. The sample here was CD4+ or CD8+ T cells sorted from blood, taken in a trial of the OX40 agonist ivuxolimab. The CDR3 sequence is CASSQPIGNDEQFF. DNA for the CDR3: TGTGCCAGCAGCCAACCAATAGGGAACGATGAGCAGTTCTTC.